The 23 T cell receptor beta chains listed next were all sequenced from one sample in a study of blood T cell repertoires in COVID-19 (dated by TCRdb to the early 2020s). Library prep was done by the immunoSEQ multiplex PCR assay. TCRdb's version of the immuneACCESS table is confined to in-frame rearrangements and falls short of the full clone set. An unresolved V gene accounts for under half of the shortfall where checked; the remainder is of unknown origin. The sample yields about 170,000 clones; 85% were counted once. Around 3.2% of the sample comes from the top ten. Material: peripheral blood. The receptors originated from a human donor with acute or convalescent COVID-19. The donor label of this sample is uncertain.

This clone was counted a few times. This chain links TRBV7-2 with TRBJ1-2, with D tentatively TRBD1 (5 bases). This CDR3 spans 13 amino acids. The V gene's germline CDR1 is SGHTA and CDR2 FQGNSA. With 7 bases removed from V and 7 bases from J, the gap between germline ends came to 16 bases. The DNA of the CDR3 is TGTGCCAGCATCCTACGATGGGGGGGTGGCTACACCTTC. Residues: CASILRWGGGYTF.

Here the CDR3 reads CASSRRTGSQETQYF. The CDR3 region has the DNA TGTGCCAGCAGCCGCCGGACAGGGTCACAAGAGACCCAGTACTTC. The chain has TRBV3-1 (or the pseudogene TRBV3-2) and TRBJ2-5, with 8 bases matching TRBD1. Germline assignment: CDR1 LGHDT and CDR2 YNNKEL (reference sequence). The CDR3 contains 15 residues. The V gene end was trimmed by 4 bases and the J gene end by 2 bases; junction bases not matched to a gene: 6.

The V gene is TRBV28, the J gene TRBJ1-6, with 8 positions matching TRBD1. With V trimmed by 1 base and J by 10 bases, 6 bases remained unmatched. This CDR3 comprises 15 residues. From germline, CDR1 is MDHEN and CDR2 SYDVKM. The CDR3 bases are TGTGCCAGCAGTTTATCAGGGGGCGAATCGTCACCCCTCCACTTT. This translates into CASSLSGGESSPLHF.

The gene calls are TRBV28 and TRBJ1-1; 8 bases map to TRBD1. The V gene end was trimmed by 2 bases and the J gene end by 10 bases; junction bases not matched to a gene: 9. Germline lookup yields CDR1 MDHEN and CDR2 SYDVKM. The CDR3 loop spans 14 amino acids. The CDR3 bases are TGTGCCAGCAGTTTAGGGACAGGACGAGGAGGAGCTTTCTTT. It specifies CASSLGTGRGGAFF. The variable domain in full, with the rest retrieved from reference TRBV28 and TRBJ1-1, is DVKVTQSSRYLVKRTGEKVFLECVQDMDHENMFWYRQDPGLGLRLIYFSYDVKMKEKGDIPEGYSVSREKKERFSLILESASTNQTSMYLCASSLGTGRGGAFFGQGTRLTVV.

J is TRBJ1-2 and V is TRBV5-4; D perhaps matches TRBD1 (6 bases). The CDR3 has 15 residues. Trimming shortened V by 0 bases and J by 2 bases, and 11 bases separated the two germline ends. Germline V gene sequence: CDR1 SGHNT, CDR2 YYREEE (reference sequence). Here the CDR3 reads CASSLGWTANYGYTF. CDR3 nucleotide sequence: TGTGCCAGCAGCTTGGGTTGGACAGCCAACTATGGCTACACCTTC.

The V call is TRBV5-6, the J call TRBJ2-7; 12 bases map to TRBD1. Germline CDR1 is SGHDT and CDR2 is YYEEEE. The CDR3 sequence is 15 residues long. V lost 4 bases, J lost 6 bases, and 8 bases stayed unmatched. As DNA, the CDR3 is TGTGCCAGCAGCAGCCGGGACAGGGGGCGCCTCGAGCAGTACTTC. This sequence encodes CASSSRDRGRLEQYF.

The J gene is TRBJ1-6, the V gene TRBV4-1; possible D gene TRBD1, 5 bases. There are 16 residues in the CDR3. V was shortened by 4 bases and J by 3 bases, with 13 bases between the two germline ends. Germline values: CDR1 MGHRA, CDR2 YSYEKL. CDR3 sequence: CASSLGGDGYNSPLHF. DNA for the CDR3: TGCGCCAGCAGCCTCGGGGGGGATGGCTATAATTCACCCCTCCACTTT.

The CDR3: CASSHGGRNTGELFF. CDR3 bases: TGTGCCAGCAGCCATGGGGGCAGGAACACCGGGGAGCTGTTTTTT. The chain uses TRBV5-4 and TRBJ2-2; tentative D call: TRBD1 (6 bases). This CDR3 region has 15 residues. Germline V CDR1 and CDR2: SGHNT, YYREEE (reference sequence). The V and J ends lost 4 bases and 1 base respectively, with 11 bases between them.

This clone was seen a single time. The chain links TRBV28 to TRBJ2-2; 11 positions agree with TRBD2. This CDR3 has 15 residues. The junction had 3 bases not matched to a gene; V was cut back by 3 bases and J by 6 bases. From germline, CDR1 is MDHEN and CDR2 SYDVKM. This CDR3 is CASSFSGGAAGELFF. The CDR3 DNA reads TGTGCCAGCAGTTTTAGCGGGGGGGCAGCCGGGGAGCTGTTTTTT.

This chain links TRBV23-1 with TRBJ1-6; TRBD1 aligns across 8 bases. TRBV23-1 is reported as an ORF; its role is uncertain. V shed 3 bases, J shed 8 bases, and the junction held 15 bases outside the gene matches. The CDR3 has 18 amino acids. The CDR3 reads CASSHPHTPQGADSPLHF. CDR3 bases: TGCGCCAGCAGTCACCCTCATACCCCTCAGGGGGCCGATTCACCCCTCCACTTT.

The V call is TRBV15, the J call TRBJ1-1; a possible D gene is TRBD1 (5 bases). CDR3 length equals 18 residues. Trimming removed 4 bases at V and 5 bases at J, with 26 bases between. Germline V CDR1 and CDR2: LNHNV, YYDKDF (reference sequence). The CDR3 bases are TGTGCCACCAGCAATAGGGGCAGGGCCGAGGTGAGATGGACTGAAGCTTTCTTT. Amino acid sequence: CATSNRGRAEVRWTEAFF.

The chain links TRBV2 to TRBJ1-1; 8 bases agree with TRBD1. J lost 4 bases, V lost 7 bases, and 8 bases had no gene match. CDR3 length equals 14 residues. Germline CDR1 and CDR2: SNHLY and FYNNEI. The chain's CDR3 is CASILDRGVTEAFF. Here the CDR3 DNA reads TGTGCCAGCATTCTTGACAGGGGTGTCACTGAAGCTTTCTTT.

V is TRBV28 and J is TRBJ1-5; tentatively, D is TRBD1 (5 bases). Germline V CDR1 and CDR2: MDHEN, SYDVKM. V lost 7 bases, J lost 6 bases, and 19 bases lay in between. The CDR3 runs to 15 residues. CDR3 in amino acids: CASIPLQGMFQPQHF. The CDR3 nucleotides read TGTGCCAGCATACCACTCCAGGGTATGTTTCAGCCCCAGCATTTT.

Worth noting for this clone: The identical CDR3 is also encoded by other nucleotide sequences in the sample. This chain joins TRBV5-1 and TRBJ2-6; 7 nucleotides agree with TRBD1. Unmatched junction bases numbered 1, after V lost 3 bases and J lost 1 base. CDR3 size: 15 residues. From germline, CDR1 is SGHRS and CDR2 YFSETQ. The CDR3 loop reads CASSSTGSGANVLTF. For the CDR3, the DNA is TGCGCCAGCAGCTCGACAGGGTCTGGGGCCAACGTCCTGACTTTC.

The rearrangement joins TRBV29-1 to TRBJ2-5, with D uncertain. This CDR3 is 13 amino acids long. CDR1 and CDR2 from the germline V gene are SQVTM and ANQGSEA. Trimming removed 5 bases from V and 0 bases from J, with 10 bases in between. CDR3 in DNA: TGCAGCGTTTGGTTTACGGACCAAGAGACCCAGTACTTC. It translates to CSVWFTDQETQYF.

This clone was observed a few times. This chain uses TRBV5-1 with TRBJ2-7; a weak D match, TRBD2 (5 bases). There are 12 residues in the CDR3. CDR1 SGHRS and CDR2 YFSETQ come from the germline V gene. Trimming removed 2 bases at V and 6 bases at J, with 9 bases between. CDR3 sequence: CASSLPGSEQYF. The DNA for the CDR3 is TGCGCCAGCAGCTTACCTGGGAGCGAGCAGTACTTC.

The CDR3 DNA reads TGCGCCAGCAGCTTCGTCGGGAGCACAGATACGCAGTATTTT. It codes for CASSFVGSTDTQYF. The J gene is TRBJ2-3, the V gene TRBV5-1; D not resolved. Trimming shortened V by 2 bases and J by 0 bases, and 7 bases separated the two germline ends. Germline V lookup: CDR1 SGHRS, CDR2 YFSETQ. The CDR3 is made up of 14 amino acids.

This clone appeared once. The genes are TRBV5-1 and TRBJ2-1; D might be TRBD1 (5 bases). This CDR3 contains 15 residues. V gave up 3 bases and J gave up 2 bases, with 12 bases separating them. Germline CDR1 SGHRS, CDR2 YFSETQ. As DNA, the CDR3 is TGCGCCAGCAGCTCTGCGACAGTCGCCTACAATGAGCAGTTCTTC. This translates into CASSSATVAYNEQFF.

The chain has TRBV29-1 and TRBJ1-1; no definite D call. Germline V gives CDR1 SQVTM, CDR2 ANQGSEA. The V and J ends lost 4 bases and 7 bases respectively, with 7 bases between them. The CDR3 runs 10 residues. The CDR3 bases are TGCAGCGTTGCCCAAATTGAAGCTTTCTTT. Its protein product is CSVAQIEAFF.

This CDR3 reads CASSRTGGGTEAFF. DNA of the CDR3: TGTGCCAGCAGTCGGACAGGGGGAGGGACTGAAGCTTTCTTT. The V and J genes are TRBV6-2 or TRBV6-3 and TRBJ1-1, with 10 bases identical to TRBD1. Germline trimming cut 5 bases from V and 5 bases from J; bases unmatched to any gene: 5. The CDR3 contains 14 residues. Germline CDR1 MNHEY, CDR2 SVGEGT.

This clone was recorded a few times. V usage is TRBV13 and J usage is TRBJ1-1, with D uncertain. Between the trimmed V and J ends, which lost 5 bases and 3 bases, there was a span of 4 bases. This CDR3 contains 11 residues. Germline CDR1 PRHDT, CDR2 FYEKMQ (reference sequence). The chain's CDR3 is CASSQDTEAFF. The CDR3 region has the DNA TGTGCCAGCAGCCAGGACACTGAAGCTTTCTTT.

The V and J genes are TRBV19 and TRBJ2-5; the match to TRBD1 covers 7 bases. J was trimmed by 2 bases and V by 2 bases; bases with no gene match: 8. CDR3 length: 16 residues. CDR1 is LNHDA and CDR2 is SQIVND in the germline V gene (reference sequence). The CDR3 DNA follows: TGTGCCAGTAGTATATCGACCTCCAGGGGGCAAGAGACCCAGTACTTC. It codes for CASSISTSRGQETQYF.

CDR3 coding DNA: TGTGCCAGCAGAAACCCGGGGGGTGGCTACACCTTC. This gives the protein CASRNPGGGYTF. The chain combines TRBV6-5 with TRBJ1-2, with D perhaps TRBD1 (5 bases). This CDR3 has 12 residues. Germline V gives CDR1 MNHEY, CDR2 SVGAGI. Trimming took 6 bases from V and 7 from J, leaving 12 bases between them.